This T cell receptor beta chain appears in the sequencing data of a study of radiotherapy plus CTLA-4 blockade in lung cancer. Study-wide context: Patients showed objective responses in 15% to 20% of cases and disease control in more than 25%.

The length of the CDR3 is 14 residues. Germline values: CDR1 SNHLY, CDR2 FYNNEI. V shed 4 bases and J shed 5 bases, with 11 bases lying between them. Clones were read by immunoSEQ multiplex PCR, and TCRdb kept only the in-frame ones, dropping some. The data contain 35,000 to 50,000 clones, about 70% of them singletons. The J gene is TRBJ1-4, the V gene TRBV2; weak D call: TRBD1 (6 bases). The sequenced sample was peripheral blood, obtained from a patient treated with radiotherapy plus ipilimumab. The sequence was obtained from a human donor with non-small cell lung cancer who had a partial response to radiotherapy plus ipilimumab. CDR3 sequence (DNA): TGTGCCAGCAGTGGGCAGGGGATAAATGAAAAACTGTTTTTT. Translating gives CASSGQGINEKLFF.